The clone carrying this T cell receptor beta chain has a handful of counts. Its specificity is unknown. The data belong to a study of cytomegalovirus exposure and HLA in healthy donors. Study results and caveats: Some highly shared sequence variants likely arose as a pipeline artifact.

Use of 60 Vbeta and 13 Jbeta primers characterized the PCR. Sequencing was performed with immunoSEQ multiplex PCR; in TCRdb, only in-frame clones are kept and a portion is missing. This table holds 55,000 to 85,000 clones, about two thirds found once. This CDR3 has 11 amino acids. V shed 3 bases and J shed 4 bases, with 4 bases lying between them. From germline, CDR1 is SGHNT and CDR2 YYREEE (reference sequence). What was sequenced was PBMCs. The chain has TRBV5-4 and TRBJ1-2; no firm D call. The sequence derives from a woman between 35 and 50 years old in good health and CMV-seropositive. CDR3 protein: CASSYSYGYTF. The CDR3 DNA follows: TGTGCCAGCAGCTACAGCTATGGCTACACCTTC. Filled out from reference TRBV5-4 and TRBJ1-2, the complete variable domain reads ETGVTQSPTHLIKTRGQQVTLRCSSQSGHNTVSWYQQALGQGPQFIFQYYREEENGRGNFPPRFSGLQFPNYSSELNVNALELDDSALYLCASSYSYGYTFGSGTRLTVV.